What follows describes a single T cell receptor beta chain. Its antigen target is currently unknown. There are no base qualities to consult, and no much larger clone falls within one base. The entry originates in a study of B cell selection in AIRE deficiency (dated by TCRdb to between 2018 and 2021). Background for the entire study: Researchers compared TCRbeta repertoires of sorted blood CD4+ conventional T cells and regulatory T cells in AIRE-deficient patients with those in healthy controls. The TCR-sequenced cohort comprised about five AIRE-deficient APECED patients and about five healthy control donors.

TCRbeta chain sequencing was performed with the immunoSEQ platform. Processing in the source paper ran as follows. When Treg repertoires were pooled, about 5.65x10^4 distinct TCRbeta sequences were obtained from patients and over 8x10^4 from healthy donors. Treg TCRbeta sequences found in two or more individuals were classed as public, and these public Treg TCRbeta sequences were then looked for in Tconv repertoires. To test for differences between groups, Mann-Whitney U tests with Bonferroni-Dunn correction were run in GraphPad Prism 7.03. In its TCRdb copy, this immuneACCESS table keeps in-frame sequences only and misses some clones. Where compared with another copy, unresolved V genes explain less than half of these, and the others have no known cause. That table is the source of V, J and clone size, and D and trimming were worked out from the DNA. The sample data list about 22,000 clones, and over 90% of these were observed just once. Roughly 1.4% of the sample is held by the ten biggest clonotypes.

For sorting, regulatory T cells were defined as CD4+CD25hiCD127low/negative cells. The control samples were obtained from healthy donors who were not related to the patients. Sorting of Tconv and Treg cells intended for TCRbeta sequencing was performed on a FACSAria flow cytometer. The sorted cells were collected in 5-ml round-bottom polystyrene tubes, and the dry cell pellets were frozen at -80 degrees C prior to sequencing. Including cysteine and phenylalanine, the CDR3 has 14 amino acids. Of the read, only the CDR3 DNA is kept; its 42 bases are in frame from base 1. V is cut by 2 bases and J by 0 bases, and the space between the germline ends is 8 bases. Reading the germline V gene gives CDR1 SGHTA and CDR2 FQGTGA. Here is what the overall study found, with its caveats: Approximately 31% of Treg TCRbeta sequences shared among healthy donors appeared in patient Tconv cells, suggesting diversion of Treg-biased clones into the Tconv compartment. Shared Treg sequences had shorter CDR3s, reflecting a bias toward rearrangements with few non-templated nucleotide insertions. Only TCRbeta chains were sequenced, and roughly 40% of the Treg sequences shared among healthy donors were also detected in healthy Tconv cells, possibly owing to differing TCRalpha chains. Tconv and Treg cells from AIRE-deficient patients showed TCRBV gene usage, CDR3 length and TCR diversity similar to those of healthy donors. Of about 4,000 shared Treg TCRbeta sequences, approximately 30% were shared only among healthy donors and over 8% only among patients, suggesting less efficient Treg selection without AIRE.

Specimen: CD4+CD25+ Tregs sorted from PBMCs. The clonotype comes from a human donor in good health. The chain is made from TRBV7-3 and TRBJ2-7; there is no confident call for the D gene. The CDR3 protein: CASSLDPFSYEQYF. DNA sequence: TGTGCCAGCAGCTTAGATCCCTTCTCCTACGAGCAGTACTTC.